This is a list of T cell receptor beta chains from one sample in a study of blood T cell repertoires in COVID-19. TCRdb's copy holds only in-frame clones and misses some; the assay was immunoSEQ multiplex PCR. The sample shows more than 65,000 clones, around 88% of them seen only once. The material sequenced was peripheral blood. These receptors came from a man between 60 and 75 years old with acute or convalescent COVID-19. CDR3s include the opening cysteine and the closing phenylalanine or tryptophan. Each record gives: J gene, D gene, clone size, V gene, CDR3 DNA, CDR3 protein. The D gene is left open where the match is weak. Clone size is given for some rows only: seen once, a few or many times, or a class if the clone is expanded.

J gene: TRBJ1-6
D gene: -
clone size: -
V gene: TRBV10-2
CDR3 DNA: TGCGCCAGCAGTGAGAACGGGGGGTATGGTTCACCCCTCCACTTT
CDR3 protein: CASSENGGYGSPLHF

J gene: TRBJ2-7
D gene: TRBD1
clone size: -
V gene: TRBV4-1
CDR3 DNA: TGCGCCAGCAGCTTAATTCCAGGGGGAAGCGAGCAGTACTTC
CDR3 protein: CASSLIPGGSEQYF

J gene: TRBJ2-2
D gene: TRBD2
clone size: once
V gene: TRBV25-1
CDR3 DNA: TGTGCCAGCAGTGGGACGTTTCTTCCGGGACTATGGGCCGGGGAGCTGTTTTTT
CDR3 protein: CASSGTFLPGLWAGELFF

J gene: TRBJ1-5
D gene: -
clone size: -
V gene: TRBV15
CDR3 DNA: TGTGCCACCAGCAGGGGAGGGGACCCAGGAGAGCCCCAGCATTTT
CDR3 protein: CATSRGGDPGEPQHF

J gene: TRBJ1-1
D gene: -
clone size: -
V gene: TRBV12-5
CDR3 DNA: TGTGCTAGTGGTAAAGCGCTGACTGAAGCTTTCTTT
CDR3 protein: CASGKALTEAFF

J gene: TRBJ2-1
D gene: -
clone size: few
V gene: TRBV7-8
CDR3 DNA: TGTGCCAGCAGCTTAAGGGGGACCCATGTGAATGAGCAGTTCTTC
CDR3 protein: CASSLRGTHVNEQFF

J gene: TRBJ1-1
D gene: -
clone size: -
V gene: TRBV2
CDR3 DNA: TGTGCCAGCAGTGAGGGGGGAACGGGCACTGAAGCTTTCTTT
CDR3 protein: CASSEGGTGTEAFF

J gene: TRBJ2-3
D gene: TRBD2
clone size: -
V gene: TRBV10-1
CDR3 DNA: TGCGCCAGCAGTGAGTCGGGACTATACAGCACAGATACGCAGTATTTT
CDR3 protein: CASSESGLYSTDTQYF

J gene: TRBJ2-1
D gene: -
clone size: -
V gene: TRBV21-1
CDR3 DNA: -
CDR3 protein: CASVGTGAHEQFF

J gene: TRBJ1-2
D gene: -
clone size: -
V gene: TRBV3-1/TRBV3-2
CDR3 DNA: TGTGCCAGCAGCCAAGGACTCGATCCCTATGGCTACACCTTC
CDR3 protein: CASSQGLDPYGYTF

J gene: TRBJ1-1
D gene: TRBD1
clone size: once
V gene: TRBV4-2
CDR3 DNA: TGTGCCAGCAGCCAAGTGGGACAGCGGAACACTGAAGCTTTCTTT
CDR3 protein: CASSQVGQRNTEAFF

J gene: TRBJ2-5
D gene: -
clone size: -
V gene: TRBV10-3
CDR3 DNA: TGTGCCATCAGTGAGTCGGGCCTTCAAGAGACCCAGTACTTC
CDR3 protein: CAISESGLQETQYF

J gene: TRBJ2-2
D gene: TRBD1
clone size: -
V gene: TRBV19
CDR3 DNA: TGTGCCAGTAGAAGGACAGGGGGCTTCGCCGGGGAGCTGTTTTTT
CDR3 protein: CASRRTGGFAGELFF

J gene: TRBJ1-3
D gene: TRBD1
clone size: -
V gene: TRBV9
CDR3 DNA: TGTGCCAGCAGCGTACAGACAGGGGGACTCTCTGGAAACACCATATATTTT
CDR3 protein: CASSVQTGGLSGNTIYF

J gene: TRBJ2-5
D gene: TRBD2
clone size: -
V gene: TRBV7-2
CDR3 DNA: TGTGCCAGCAGGTCCGGCTTAGCGGGGGGTCGGGAGACCCAGTACTTC
CDR3 protein: CASRSGLAGGRETQYF

J gene: TRBJ2-3
D gene: -
clone size: once
V gene: TRBV13
CDR3 DNA: TGTGCCAGCAGCCGTAGCACAGATACGCAGTATTTT
CDR3 protein: CASSRSTDTQYF